Listed here are 5 T cell receptor beta chains from one sample, sequenced in a study of cytomegalovirus exposure and HLA in healthy donors. The PCR was carried out with 60 Vbeta primers and 13 Jbeta primers. Sequencing used immunoSEQ multiplex PCR; TCRdb keeps in-frame clones, though not all of them. The table includes fewer than 150,000 clones, over 80% detected once. Specimen: PBMCs. These receptors all come from a man aged 45-65 years in good health and CMV-seronegative.

V usage is TRBV9 and J usage is TRBJ2-3, with 8 bases identical to TRBD1. The V segment lost 1 base and the J segment 1 base; nucleotides outside the gene matches: 11. From germline, CDR1 is SGDLS and CDR2 YYNGEE. The CDR3 has 18 amino acids. The CDR3 DNA is TGTGCCAGCAGCGTACTCCCCGCGACAGGGGCCCGCACAGATACGCAGTATTTT. Protein sequence: CASSVLPATGARTDTQYF.

Only one count was recorded for this clone. The chain recombines TRBV6-1 with TRBJ2-3; D possibly corresponds to TRBD2 (6 bases). Germline lookup yields CDR1 MNHNS and CDR2 SASEGT. CDR3 length: 14 amino acids. The ends were cut back, 9 bases at V and 0 bases at J, with 13 bases in the middle. CDR3 DNA: TGTGCCAGTTATGGGAGGTCGAGCACAGATACGCAGTATTTT. It encodes CASYGRSSTDTQYF.

This clone has a handful of counts. The CDR3 DNA reads as TGCGCCAGCAGCTTGCACAGGTTCAATCGCTATGGCTACACCTTC. Translating it yields CASSLHRFNRYGYTF. V gene TRBV5-1 combines with J gene TRBJ1-2; perhaps TRBD1 as D (5 bases). V dropped 1 base and J dropped 4 bases, with 14 bases sitting between them. The germline CDR1 and CDR2 sequences are SGHRS and YFSETQ. The CDR3 is 15 amino acids.

The sample holds a few counts of this clone. CDR3 DNA sequence: TGTGCCAGCAGCCGGGTCAGGGATCGACTCTCTGGAAACACCATATATTTT. Translation: CASSRVRDRLSGNTIYF. The J gene is TRBJ1-3, the V gene TRBV28, with D possibly matching TRBD1 (5 bases). The ends were cut back, 6 bases at V and 0 bases at J, with 18 bases in the middle. The CDR3 contains 17 residues. Germline V gives CDR1 MDHEN, CDR2 SYDVKM.

Only one count was recorded for this clone. The CDR3 reads CASTSGGVISYNEQFF. DNA for the CDR3: TGTGCCAGCACCTCGGGGGGGGTGATCTCCTACAATGAGCAGTTCTTC. The rearrangement uses TRBV5-5 and TRBJ2-1; 8 bases map to TRBD2. V lost 6 bases and J lost 0; bases outside the gene matches: 8. Germline CDR1 reads SGHKS; CDR2 reads YYEKEE (reference sequence). CDR3 length: 16 residues.